This TCR beta chain was sequenced during a study of T cell repertoires in ileal Crohn's disease. Study at large: Median disease duration was nearly eight years; 30% to 35% smoked at surgery. Every patient was operated on for stricturing (around 61%) or penetrating (around 40%) complications. Biopsies of the neoterminal ileum at postoperative colonoscopy form M6 samples. Points from the study as a whole: Mucosal expansions were suggested to be mainly CD8 T cells.

The CDR3 runs 12 residues. V lost 2 bases and J 8 bases, leaving 9 bases between the germline ends. Per germline, CDR1 LNHDA and CDR2 SQIVND (reference sequence). In regard to this clone: Its antigen remains unidentified.

Sample time point: neoterminal ileum biopsy at postoperative endoscopy, about 6 months after surgery. Produced via immunoSEQ multiplex PCR; TCRdb's table is partial and in-frame only. The data contain fewer than 15,000 clones, roughly 80% of them singletons. The genes are TRBV19 and TRBJ1-2; D unresolved. The sample comprised ileal tissue. This clonotype was obtained from an adult with Crohn's disease. CDR3 coding DNA: TGTGCCAGTAGTATACCGGGTGGAGGCTACACCTTC. It encodes CASSIPGGGYTF.